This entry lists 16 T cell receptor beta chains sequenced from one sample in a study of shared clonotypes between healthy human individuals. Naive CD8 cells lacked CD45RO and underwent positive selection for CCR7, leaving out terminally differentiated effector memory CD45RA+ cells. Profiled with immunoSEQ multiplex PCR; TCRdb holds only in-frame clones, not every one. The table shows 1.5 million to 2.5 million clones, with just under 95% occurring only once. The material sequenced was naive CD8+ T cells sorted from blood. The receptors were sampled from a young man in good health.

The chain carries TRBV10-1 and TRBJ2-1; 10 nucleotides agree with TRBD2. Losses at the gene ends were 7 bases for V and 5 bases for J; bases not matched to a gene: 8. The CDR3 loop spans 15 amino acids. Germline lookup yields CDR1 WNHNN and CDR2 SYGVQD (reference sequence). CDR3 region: CASMETSGAHNEQFF. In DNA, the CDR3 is TGCGCCAGCATGGAAACTAGCGGGGCGCACAATGAGCAGTTCTTC.

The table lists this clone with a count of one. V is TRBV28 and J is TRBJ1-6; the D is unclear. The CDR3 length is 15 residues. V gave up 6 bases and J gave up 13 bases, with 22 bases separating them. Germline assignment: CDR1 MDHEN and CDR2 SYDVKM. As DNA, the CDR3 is TGTGCCAGCAGGCAGGAGCAGTCTACCCTTTATCCCCTCCACTTT. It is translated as CASRQEQSTLYPLHF.

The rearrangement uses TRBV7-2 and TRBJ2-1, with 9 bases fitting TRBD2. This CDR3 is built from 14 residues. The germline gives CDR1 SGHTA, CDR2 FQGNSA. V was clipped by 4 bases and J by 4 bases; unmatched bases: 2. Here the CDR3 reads CASSSSGTYNEQFF. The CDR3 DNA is TGTGCCAGCAGCTCTAGCGGGACGTACAATGAGCAGTTCTTC.

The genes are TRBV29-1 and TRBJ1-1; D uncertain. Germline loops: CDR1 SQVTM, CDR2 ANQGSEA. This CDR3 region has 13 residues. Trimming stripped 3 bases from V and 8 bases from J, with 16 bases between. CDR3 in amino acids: CSVEFPMTDEAFF. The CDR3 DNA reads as TGCAGCGTTGAGTTTCCGATGACGGACGAAGCTTTCTTT.

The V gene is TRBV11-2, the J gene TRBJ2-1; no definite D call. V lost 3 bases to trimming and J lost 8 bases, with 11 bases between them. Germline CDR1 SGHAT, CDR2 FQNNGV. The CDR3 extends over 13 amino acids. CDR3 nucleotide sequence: TGTGCCAGCAGCTTTATTCAGACTGATGAGCAGTTCTTC. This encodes CASSFIQTDEQFF.

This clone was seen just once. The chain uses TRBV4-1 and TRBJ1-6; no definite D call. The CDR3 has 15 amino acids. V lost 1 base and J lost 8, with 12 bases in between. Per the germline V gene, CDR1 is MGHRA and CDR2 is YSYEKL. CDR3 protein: CASSQVLVWDSPLHF. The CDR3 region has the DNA TGCGCCAGCAGCCAAGTCTTGGTGTGGGATTCACCCCTCCACTTT.

The CDR3 DNA is TGCGCCAGCAGCTGGCGTAGCGGCTACGAGCAGTACTTC. Its translation: CASSWRSGYEQYF. The chain joins TRBV5-1 to TRBJ2-7; TRBD2 is a possible D gene (6 bases). Trimming cost V 3 bases and J 3 bases, with 10 bases left between them. Germline values: CDR1 SGHRS, CDR2 YFSETQ. CDR3 length: 13 amino acids.

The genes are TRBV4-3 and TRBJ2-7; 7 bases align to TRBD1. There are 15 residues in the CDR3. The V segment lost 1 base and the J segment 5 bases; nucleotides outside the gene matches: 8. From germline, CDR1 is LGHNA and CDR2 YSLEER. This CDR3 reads CASSQAKGAINEQYF. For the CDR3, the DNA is TGCGCCAGCAGCCAAGCTAAGGGGGCGATAAACGAGCAGTACTTC.

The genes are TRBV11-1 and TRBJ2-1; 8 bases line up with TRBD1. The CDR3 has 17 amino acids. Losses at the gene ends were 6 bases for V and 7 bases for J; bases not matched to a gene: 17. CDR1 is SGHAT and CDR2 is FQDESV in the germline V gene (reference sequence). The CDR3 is CASSTGAGTRDRNEQFF. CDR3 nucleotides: TGTGCCAGCAGTACGGGGGCCGGGACGAGGGACAGGAATGAGCAGTTCTTC.

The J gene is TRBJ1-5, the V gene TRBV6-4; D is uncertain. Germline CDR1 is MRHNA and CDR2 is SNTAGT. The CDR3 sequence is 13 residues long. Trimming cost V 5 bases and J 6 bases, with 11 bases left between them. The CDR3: CASSYPKCQPQHF. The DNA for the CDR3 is TGTGCCAGCAGTTACCCAAAGTGTCAGCCCCAGCATTTT.

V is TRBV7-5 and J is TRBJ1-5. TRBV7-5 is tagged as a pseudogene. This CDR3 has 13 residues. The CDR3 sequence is CARGGDYNQPQHF. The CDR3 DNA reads TGTGCCAGAGGGGGGGACTACAATCAGCCCCAGCATTTT.

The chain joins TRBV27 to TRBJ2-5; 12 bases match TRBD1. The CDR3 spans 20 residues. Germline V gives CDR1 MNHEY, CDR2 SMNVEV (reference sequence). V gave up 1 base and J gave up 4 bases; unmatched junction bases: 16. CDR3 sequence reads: CASSLFTDPGTGGALETQYF. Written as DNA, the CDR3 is TGTGCCAGCAGTTTATTCACCGATCCCGGGACAGGGGGCGCATTAGAGACCCAGTACTTC.

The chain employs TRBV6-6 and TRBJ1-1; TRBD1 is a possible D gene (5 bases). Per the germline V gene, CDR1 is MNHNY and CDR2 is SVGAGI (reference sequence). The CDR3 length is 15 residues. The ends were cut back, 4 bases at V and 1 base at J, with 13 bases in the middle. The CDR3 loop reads CASSWPPGGNTEAFF. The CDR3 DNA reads TGTGCCAGCAGTTGGCCTCCGGGGGGGAACACTGAAGCTTTCTTT.

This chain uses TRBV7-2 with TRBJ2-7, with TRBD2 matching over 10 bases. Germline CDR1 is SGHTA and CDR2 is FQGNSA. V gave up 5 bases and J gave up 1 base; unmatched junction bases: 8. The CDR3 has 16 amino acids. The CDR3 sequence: CASSHIGLAESYEQYF. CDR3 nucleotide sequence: TGTGCCAGCAGCCACATCGGACTAGCGGAATCCTACGAGCAGTACTTC. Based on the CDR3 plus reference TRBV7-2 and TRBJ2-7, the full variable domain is GAGVSQSPSNKVTEKGKDVELRCDPISGHTALYWYRQSLGQGLEFLIYFQGNSAPDKSGLPSDRFSAERTGGSVSTLTIQRTQQEDSAVYLCASSHIGLAESYEQYFGPGTRLTVT.

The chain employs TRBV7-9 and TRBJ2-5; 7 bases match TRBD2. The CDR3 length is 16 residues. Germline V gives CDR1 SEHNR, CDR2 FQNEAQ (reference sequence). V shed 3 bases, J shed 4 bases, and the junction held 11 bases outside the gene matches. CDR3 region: CASSFPGSGKLETQYF. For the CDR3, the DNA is TGTGCCAGCAGCTTCCCTGGGAGCGGGAAGTTAGAGACCCAGTACTTC.

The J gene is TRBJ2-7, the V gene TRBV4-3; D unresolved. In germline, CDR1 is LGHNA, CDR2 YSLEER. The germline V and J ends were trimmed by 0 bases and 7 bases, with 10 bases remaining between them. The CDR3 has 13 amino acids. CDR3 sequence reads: CASSQEIEGEQYF. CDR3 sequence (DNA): TGCGCCAGCAGCCAAGAGATAGAAGGGGAGCAGTACTTC.